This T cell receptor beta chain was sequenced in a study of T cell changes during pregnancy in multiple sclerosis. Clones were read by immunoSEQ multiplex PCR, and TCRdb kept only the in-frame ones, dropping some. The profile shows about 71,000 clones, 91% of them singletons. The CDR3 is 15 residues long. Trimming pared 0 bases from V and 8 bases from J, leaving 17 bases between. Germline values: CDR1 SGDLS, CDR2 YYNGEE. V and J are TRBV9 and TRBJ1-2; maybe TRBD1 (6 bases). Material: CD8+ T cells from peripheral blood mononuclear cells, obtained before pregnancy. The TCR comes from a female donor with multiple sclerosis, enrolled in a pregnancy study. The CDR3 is CASSVATGTIRGYTF. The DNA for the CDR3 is TGTGCCAGCAGCGTAGCCACAGGGACTATACGGGGCTACACCTTC.